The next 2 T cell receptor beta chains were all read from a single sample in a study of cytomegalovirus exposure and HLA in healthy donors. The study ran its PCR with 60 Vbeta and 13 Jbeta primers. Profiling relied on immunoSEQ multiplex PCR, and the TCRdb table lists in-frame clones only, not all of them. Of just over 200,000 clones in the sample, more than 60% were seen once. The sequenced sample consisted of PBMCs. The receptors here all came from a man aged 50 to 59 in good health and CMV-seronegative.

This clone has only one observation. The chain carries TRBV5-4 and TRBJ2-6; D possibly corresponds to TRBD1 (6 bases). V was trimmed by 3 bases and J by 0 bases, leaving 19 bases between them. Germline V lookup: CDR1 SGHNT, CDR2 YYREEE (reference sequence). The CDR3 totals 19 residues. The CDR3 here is CASSSVTGPRRSGANVLTF. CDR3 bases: TGTGCCAGCAGCTCGGTTACAGGGCCCAGACGCTCTGGGGCCAACGTCCTGACTTTC.

The CDR3 DNA reads as TGTGCCAGTAGTTTTGACAGATACAATGAGCAGTTCTTC. This translates into CASSFDRYNEQFF. The V gene is TRBV19, the J gene TRBJ2-1; weak D call: TRBD1 (5 bases). V was pared by 5 bases and J by 4 bases, with 9 bases between. CDR3 length: 13 amino acids. Germline V gene lookup returns CDR1 LNHDA and CDR2 SQIVND (reference sequence).